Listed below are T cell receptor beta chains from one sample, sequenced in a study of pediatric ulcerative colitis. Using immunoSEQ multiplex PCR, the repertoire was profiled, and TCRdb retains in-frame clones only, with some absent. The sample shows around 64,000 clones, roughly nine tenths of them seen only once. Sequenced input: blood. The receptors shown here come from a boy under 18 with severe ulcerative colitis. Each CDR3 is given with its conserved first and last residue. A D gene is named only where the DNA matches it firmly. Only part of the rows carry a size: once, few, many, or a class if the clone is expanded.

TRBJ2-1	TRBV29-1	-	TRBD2	TGCAGCGTTTACGCGGGAGGCAATGAGCAGTTCTTC	CSVYAGGNEQFF
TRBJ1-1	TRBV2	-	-	TGTGCCAGCAGTGACGGGGCAGGGGTGAACACTGAAGCTTTCTTT	CASSDGAGVNTEAFF
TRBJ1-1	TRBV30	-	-	TGTGCCTGTATGAGACTGAACACTGAAGCTTTCTTT	CACMRLNTEAFF
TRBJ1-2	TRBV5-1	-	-	TGCGCCAGCAGCTTGTTGCCAGATAACTATGGCTACACCTTC	CASSLLPDNYGYTF
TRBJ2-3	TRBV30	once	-	TGTGCCTGGACTTCGTCAGATACGCAGTATTTT	CAWTSSDTQYF
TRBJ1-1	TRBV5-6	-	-	TGTGCCAGCAGCCAGACCTACACTGAAGCTTTCTTT	CASSQTYTEAFF
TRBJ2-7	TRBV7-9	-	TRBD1	TGTGCCAGCAGCACAGACGAGGACAGGGGCTACGAGCAGTACTTC	CASSTDEDRGYEQYF
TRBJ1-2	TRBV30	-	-	TGTGCCTGGGCCACCACGTGGAACTATGGCTACACCTTC	CAWATTWNYGYTF
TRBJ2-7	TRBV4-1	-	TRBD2	TGCGCCAGCAGCCTGACTAGCGGGAACTCCTACGAGCAGTACTTC	CASSLTSGNSYEQYF
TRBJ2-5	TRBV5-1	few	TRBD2	TGCGCCAGCAGCTCGCCCTCGGGGGGTGGGTTAGAGACCCAGTACTTC	CASSSPSGGGLETQYF
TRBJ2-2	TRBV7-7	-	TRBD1	TGTGCTAGCAGCTCAACAGGGGACCTTAACACCGGGGAGCTGTTTTTT	CASSSTGDLNTGELFF